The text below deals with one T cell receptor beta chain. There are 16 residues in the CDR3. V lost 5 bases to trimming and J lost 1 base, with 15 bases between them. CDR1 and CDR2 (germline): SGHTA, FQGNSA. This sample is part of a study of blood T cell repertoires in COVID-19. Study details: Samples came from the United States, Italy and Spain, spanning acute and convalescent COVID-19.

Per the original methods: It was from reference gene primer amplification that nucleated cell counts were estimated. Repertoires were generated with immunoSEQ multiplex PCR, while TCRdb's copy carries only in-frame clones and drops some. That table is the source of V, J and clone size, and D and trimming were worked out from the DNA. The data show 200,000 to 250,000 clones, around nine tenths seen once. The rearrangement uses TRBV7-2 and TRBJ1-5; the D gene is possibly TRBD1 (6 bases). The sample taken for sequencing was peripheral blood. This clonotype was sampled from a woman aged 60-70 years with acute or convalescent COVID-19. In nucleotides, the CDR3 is TGTGCCAGCAGCCCTACGGGGGGCGTAAGCAATCAGCCCCAGCATTTT. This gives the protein CASSPTGGVSNQPQHF.